Sequencing of this T cell receptor (beta chain) was carried out in a study of human T cells and chemical hapten exposure. The CDR3 extends over 14 amino acids. V was trimmed by 1 base and J by 9 bases, leaving 16 bases between them. Germline assignment: CDR1 SGHDN and CDR2 FVKESK. The sample holds a few counts of this clonotype. The antigen is not known. Whole-study findings and limits: Among TCRs, those above 1 in 1000 frequency were unaffected by DPC sensitization.

Stated time point: patch test 3, about 24 weeks after DPC sensitization. Sample treatment: therapeutic diphenylcyclopropenone sensitization with weekly scalp DPC. TCRdb fed the RACE reads into MiXCR, producing one record per CDR3 protein. This table has tens of thousands of distinct CDR3 sequences, 9.9% appearing once. The source material was whole blood, sampled in connection with sensitization to the hapten diphenylcyclopropenone (DPC). This chain links TRBV14 with TRBJ2-7; D possibly matches TRBD1 or TRBD2 (5 bases each). This sequence originates from a woman aged 40 to 50 with alopecia areata. Some clones in this sample may be carry-over from other donors' samples. Here the CDR3 DNA reads TGTGCCAGCAGCCAAGGAGGGATGGGGGATCGGCAGTACTTC. As protein: CASSQGGMGDRQYF.